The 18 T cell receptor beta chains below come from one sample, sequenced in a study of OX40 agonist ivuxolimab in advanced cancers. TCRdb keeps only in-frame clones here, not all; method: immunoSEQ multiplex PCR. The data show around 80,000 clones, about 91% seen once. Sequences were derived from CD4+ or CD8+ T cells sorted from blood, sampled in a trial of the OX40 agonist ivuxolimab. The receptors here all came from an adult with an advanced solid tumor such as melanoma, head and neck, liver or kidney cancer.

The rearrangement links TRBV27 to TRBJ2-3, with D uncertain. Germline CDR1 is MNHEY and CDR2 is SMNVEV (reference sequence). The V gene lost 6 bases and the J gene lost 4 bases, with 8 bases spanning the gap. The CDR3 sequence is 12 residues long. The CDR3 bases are TGTGCCAGCAGCCACGTGGCAGATACGCAGTATTTT. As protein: CASSHVADTQYF.

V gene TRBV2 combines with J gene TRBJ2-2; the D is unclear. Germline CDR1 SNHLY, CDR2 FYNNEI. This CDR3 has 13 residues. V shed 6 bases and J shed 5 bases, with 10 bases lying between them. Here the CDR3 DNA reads TGTGCCAGCAGCGTGGGCCCGACCGGGGAGCTGTTTTTT. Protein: CASSVGPTGELFF.

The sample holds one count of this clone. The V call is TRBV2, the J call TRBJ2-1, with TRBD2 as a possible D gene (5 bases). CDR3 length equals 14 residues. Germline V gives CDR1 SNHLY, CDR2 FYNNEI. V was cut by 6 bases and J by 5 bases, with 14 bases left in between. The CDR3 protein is CASRVFSTNNEQFF. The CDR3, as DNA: TGTGCCAGCAGGGTTTTTTCGACTAACAATGAGCAGTTCTTC. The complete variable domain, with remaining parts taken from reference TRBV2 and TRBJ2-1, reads EPEVTQTPSHQVTQMGQEVILRCVPISNHLYFYWYRQILGQKVEFLVSFYNNEISEKSEIFDDQFSVERPDGSNFTLKIRSTKLEDSAMYFCASRVFSTNNEQFFGPGTRLTVL.

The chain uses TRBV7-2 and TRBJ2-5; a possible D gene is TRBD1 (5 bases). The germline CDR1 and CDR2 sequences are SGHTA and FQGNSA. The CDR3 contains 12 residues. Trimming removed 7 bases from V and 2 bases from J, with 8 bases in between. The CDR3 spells CASTDRQETQYF. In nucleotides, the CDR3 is TGTGCCAGCACTGACAGACAAGAGACCCAGTACTTC.

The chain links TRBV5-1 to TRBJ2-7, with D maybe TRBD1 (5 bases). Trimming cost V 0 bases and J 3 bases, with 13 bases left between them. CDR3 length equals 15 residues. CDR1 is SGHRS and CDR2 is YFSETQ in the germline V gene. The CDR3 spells CASSLGTNPHYEQYF. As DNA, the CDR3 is TGCGCCAGCAGCTTGGGGACAAACCCCCACTACGAGCAGTACTTC.

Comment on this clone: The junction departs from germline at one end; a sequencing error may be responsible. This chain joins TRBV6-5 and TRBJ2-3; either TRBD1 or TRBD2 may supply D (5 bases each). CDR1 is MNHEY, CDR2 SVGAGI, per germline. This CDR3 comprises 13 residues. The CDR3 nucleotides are TGTGCCAGCCGGGATTCGACGGGGACGGTGGAGTCTTTT. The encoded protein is CASRDSTGTVESF.

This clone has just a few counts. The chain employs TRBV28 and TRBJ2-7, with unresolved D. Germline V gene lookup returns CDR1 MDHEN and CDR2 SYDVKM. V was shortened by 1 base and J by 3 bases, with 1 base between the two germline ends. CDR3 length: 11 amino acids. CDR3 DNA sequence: TGTGCCAGCAGTTTATACTACGAGCAGTACTTC. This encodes CASSLYYEQYF.

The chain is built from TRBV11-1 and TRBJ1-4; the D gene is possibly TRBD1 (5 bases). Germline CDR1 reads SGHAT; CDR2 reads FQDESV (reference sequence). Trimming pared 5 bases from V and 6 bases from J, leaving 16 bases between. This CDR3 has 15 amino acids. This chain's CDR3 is CASSGRTKWDEKLFF. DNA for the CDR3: TGTGCCAGCAGCGGGCGGACAAAATGGGATGAAAAACTGTTTTTT.

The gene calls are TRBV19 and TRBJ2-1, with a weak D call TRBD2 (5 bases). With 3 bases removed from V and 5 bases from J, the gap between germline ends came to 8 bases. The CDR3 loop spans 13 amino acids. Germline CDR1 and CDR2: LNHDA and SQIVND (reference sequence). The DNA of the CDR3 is TGTGCCAGTAGTATCCAGCGGCACAATGAGCAGTTCTTC. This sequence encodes CASSIQRHNEQFF.

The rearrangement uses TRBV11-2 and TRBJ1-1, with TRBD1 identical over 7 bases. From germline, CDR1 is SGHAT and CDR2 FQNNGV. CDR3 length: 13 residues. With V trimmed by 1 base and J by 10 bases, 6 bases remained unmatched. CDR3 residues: CASSLAGGLGAFF. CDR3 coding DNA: TGTGCCAGCAGCTTAGCAGGGGGGCTAGGAGCTTTCTTT.

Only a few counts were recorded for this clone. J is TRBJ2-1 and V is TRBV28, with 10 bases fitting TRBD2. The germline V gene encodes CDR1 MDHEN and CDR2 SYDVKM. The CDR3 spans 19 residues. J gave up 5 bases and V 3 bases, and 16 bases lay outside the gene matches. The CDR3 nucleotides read TGTGCCAGCAGTTTGTCAGGAAGAGGATCTAGCGGGAGAAACAATGAGCAGTTCTTC. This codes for CASSLSGRGSSGRNNEQFF.

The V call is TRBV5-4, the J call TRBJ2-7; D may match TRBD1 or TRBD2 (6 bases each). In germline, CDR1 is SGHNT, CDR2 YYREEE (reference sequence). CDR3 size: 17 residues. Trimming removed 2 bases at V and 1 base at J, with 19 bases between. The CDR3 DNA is TGTGCCAGCAGCTTAGGGGGGCGCGCTGGTGGTTCCTACGAGCAGTACTTC. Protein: CASSLGGRAGGSYEQYF.

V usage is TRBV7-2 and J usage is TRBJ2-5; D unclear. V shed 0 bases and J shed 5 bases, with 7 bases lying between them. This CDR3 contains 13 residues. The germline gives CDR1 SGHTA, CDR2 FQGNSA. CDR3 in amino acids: CASSLAWVETQYF. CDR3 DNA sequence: TGTGCCAGCAGCTTAGCGTGGGTTGAGACCCAGTACTTC.

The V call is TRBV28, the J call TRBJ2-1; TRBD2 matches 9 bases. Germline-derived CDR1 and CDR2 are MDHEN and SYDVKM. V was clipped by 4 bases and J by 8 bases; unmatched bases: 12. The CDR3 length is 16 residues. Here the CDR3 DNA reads TGTGCCAGCAGTTCTACAGCGGGAGGTTCACTGGATGAGCAGTTCTTC. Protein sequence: CASSSTAGGSLDEQFF. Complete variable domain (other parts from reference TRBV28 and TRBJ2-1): DVKVTQSSRYLVKRTGEKVFLECVQDMDHENMFWYRQDPGLGLRLIYFSYDVKMKEKGDIPEGYSVSREKKERFSLILESASTNQTSMYLCASSSTAGGSLDEQFFGPGTRLTVL.

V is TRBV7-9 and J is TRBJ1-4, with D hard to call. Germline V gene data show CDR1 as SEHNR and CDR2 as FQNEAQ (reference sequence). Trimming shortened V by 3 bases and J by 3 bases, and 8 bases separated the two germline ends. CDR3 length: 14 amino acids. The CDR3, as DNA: TGTGCCAGCAGCTTGGGCAGCCCTAATGAAAAACTGTTTTTT. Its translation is CASSLGSPNEKLFF.

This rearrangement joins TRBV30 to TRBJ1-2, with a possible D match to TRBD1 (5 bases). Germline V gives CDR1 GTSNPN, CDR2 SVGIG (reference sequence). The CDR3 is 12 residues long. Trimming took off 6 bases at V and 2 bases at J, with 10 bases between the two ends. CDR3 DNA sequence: TGTGCCTGTCGGGGCCTAAACTATGGCTACACCTTC. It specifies CACRGLNYGYTF.

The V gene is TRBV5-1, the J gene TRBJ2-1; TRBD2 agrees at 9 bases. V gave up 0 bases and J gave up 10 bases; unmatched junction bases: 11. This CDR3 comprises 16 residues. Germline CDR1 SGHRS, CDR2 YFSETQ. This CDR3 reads CASSLDPGAGGYEQFF. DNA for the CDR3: TGCGCCAGCAGCTTGGACCCCGGGGCGGGAGGGTACGAGCAGTTCTTC.

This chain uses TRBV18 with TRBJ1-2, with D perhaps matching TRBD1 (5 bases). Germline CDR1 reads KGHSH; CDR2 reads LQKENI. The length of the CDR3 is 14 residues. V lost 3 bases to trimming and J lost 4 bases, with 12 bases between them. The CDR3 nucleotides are TGTGCCAGCTCACCTCTCGGGACTACCTATGGCTACACCTTC. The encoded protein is CASSPLGTTYGYTF. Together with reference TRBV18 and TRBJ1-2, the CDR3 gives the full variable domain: NAGVMQNPRHLVRRRGQEARLRCSPMKGHSHVYWYRQLPEEGLKFMVYLQKENIIDESGMPKERFSAEFPKEGPSILRIQQVVRGDSAAYFCASSPLGTTYGYTFGSGTRLTVV.